This TCR beta chain appears in the sequencing data of a study of T cell changes during pregnancy in multiple sclerosis. Assay: immunoSEQ multiplex PCR; the TCRdb copy retains only in-frame clones and omits some. Of more than 55,000 clones in the sample, 90% were seen once. Germline V lookup: CDR1 SNHLY, CDR2 FYNNEI. V lost 2 bases and J lost 1, with 13 bases in between. There are 16 residues in the CDR3. Sequenced here: peripheral blood, sampled in the third trimester of pregnancy. V is TRBV2 and J is TRBJ2-3, with D perhaps matching TRBD2 (6 bases). This sequence was found in a female donor in good health, enrolled as a control in a pregnancy study. The CDR3 here is CASSEWAGPRTDTQYF. CDR3 nucleotides: TGTGCCAGCAGTGAATGGGCGGGGCCTCGCACAGATACGCAGTATTTT. Complete variable domain (other parts from reference TRBV2 and TRBJ2-3): EPEVTQTPSHQVTQMGQEVILRCVPISNHLYFYWYRQILGQKVEFLVSFYNNEISEKSEIFDDQFSVERPDGSNFTLKIRSTKLEDSAMYFCASSEWAGPRTDTQYFGPGTRLTVL.